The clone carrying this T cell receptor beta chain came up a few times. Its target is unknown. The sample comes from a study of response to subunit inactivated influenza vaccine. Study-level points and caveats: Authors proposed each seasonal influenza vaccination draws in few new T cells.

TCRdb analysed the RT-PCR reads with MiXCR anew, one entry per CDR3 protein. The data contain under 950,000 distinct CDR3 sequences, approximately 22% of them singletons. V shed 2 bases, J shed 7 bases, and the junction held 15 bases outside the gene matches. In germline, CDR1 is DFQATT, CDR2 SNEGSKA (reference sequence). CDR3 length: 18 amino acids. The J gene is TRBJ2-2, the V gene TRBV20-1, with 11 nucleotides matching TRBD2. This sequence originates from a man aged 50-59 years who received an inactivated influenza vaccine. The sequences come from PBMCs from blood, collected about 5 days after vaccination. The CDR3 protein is CSARSLAGGSFSGGELFF. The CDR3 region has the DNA TGCAGTGCTAGAAGCCTAGCGGGGGGATCTTTTTCCGGCGGGGAGCTGTTTTTT.